The clone carrying this TCR beta chain was counted at least ten times. Researchers defined stable Graves' hyperthyroidism as no ophthalmopathy progression within 18 months. Uncontrolled infection, other autoimmune disease, pregnancy or lactation excluded patients. Thyroid ultrasound, orbital computed tomography, clinical symptoms, and serum thyroxine and TRAb underpinned diagnoses. The sample belongs to a study of T cells in Graves' hyperthyroidism and ophthalmopathy. V lost 4 bases to trimming and J lost 0 bases, with 10 bases between them. The CDR3 has 16 amino acids. The germline V gene has CDR1 WSHSY and CDR2 SAAADI. TCR beta CDR3 region amplification was performed from RNA transcripts. A first-round RT-PCR of the TCR CDR3 used the HTBI primer set. Via MiXCR, TCRdb re-called the multiplex PCR reads, giving one row per CDR3 protein. Found here are a few hundred thousand distinct CDR3 sequences, 46% of them singletons; the top ten hold about 8.3%.

The chain links TRBV10-2 to TRBJ1-6; D unresolved. Sequencing was carried out using peripheral blood or thyroid tissue (not recorded which). This TCR derives from a woman between 18 and 29 years old with Graves' hyperthyroidism. CDR3 DNA sequence: TGCGCCAGCAGTGTAGTCCTGAGCTCCTATAATTCACCCCTCCACTTT. Its protein product is CASSVVLSSYNSPLHF.